One sample yielded the 32 T cell receptor beta chains listed below, sequenced in a study of CD8 T cells in Susac syndrome. RNA amounts of about 0.45 to 1 ug underwent reverse transcription with random hexamers. TCRdb reprocessed the immunoSEQ multiplex PCR reads with MiXCR, giving one entry per CDR3 protein. The table includes 95,000 to 150,000 distinct CDR3 sequences, 90% to 95% detected once. Sequencing was carried out using CD4+ T cells from PBMCs. Receptor source: a human donor in good health.

This chain joins TRBV12-3 or TRBV12-4 and TRBJ1-2; D gene uncertain. The ends were cut back, 7 bases at V and 4 bases at J, with 16 bases in the middle. The CDR3 spans 14 residues. CDR3 in amino acids: CASTPSPDLYGYTF. CDR3 DNA: TGTGCCAGCACCCCCTCCCCCGATCTCTATGGCTACACCTTC.

This chain connects TRBV18 to TRBJ2-3, with TRBD2 identical over 10 bases. The CDR3 is 17 amino acids. Trimming cost V 3 bases and J 4 bases; bases outside gene matches: 10. Germline V gene lookup returns CDR1 KGHSH and CDR2 LQKENI. The CDR3 nucleotides read TGTGCCAGCTCACCCCGAAGAGCGGGAGGGGGCGCAGATACGCAGTATTTT. It yields the protein CASSPRRAGGGADTQYF.

J is TRBJ2-7 and V is TRBV20-1; maybe TRBD1 (6 bases). CDR3 size: 12 residues. Germline-derived CDR1 and CDR2 are DFQATT and SNEGSKA (reference sequence). V shed 6 bases and J shed 6 bases, with 15 bases lying between them. The CDR3 protein is CSAGRGFREQYF. The CDR3 DNA reads as TGCAGTGCCGGCAGGGGTTTCCGCGAGCAGTACTTC.

This clonotype was counted a single time. This sequence joins TRBV29-1 and TRBJ2-7; TRBD1 aligns across 7 bases. This CDR3 spans 15 amino acids. V lost 5 bases to trimming and J lost 0 bases; unmatched junction nucleotides: 10. The germline gives CDR1 SQVTM, CDR2 ANQGSEA. DNA for the CDR3: TGCAGCGTTAGCACCGGGACAGCTCACTCCTACGAGCAGTACTTC. Encoded protein: CSVSTGTAHSYEQYF.

As DNA, the CDR3 is TGTGCCTGGAGTGTAATCCCCCCACGCCCGCCCTACAATGAGCAGTTCTTC. Its translation is CAWSVIPPRPPYNEQFF. The chain couples TRBV30 to TRBJ2-1; D is uncertain. CDR1 GTSNPN and CDR2 SVGIG come from the germline V gene (reference sequence). Trimming pared 0 bases from V and 2 bases from J, leaving 17 bases between. CDR3 length: 17 amino acids.

V is TRBV12-3 or TRBV12-4 and J is TRBJ2-1; tentatively, D is TRBD1 (5 bases). The CDR3 consists of 14 residues. V was pared by 2 bases and J by 4 bases, with 9 bases between. DNA for the CDR3: TGTGCCAGCAGTTTACCGCAGGGATACAATGAGCAGTTCTTC. Its protein product is CASSLPQGYNEQFF.

The chain employs TRBV10-3 and TRBJ2-7; no clear D gene. The length of the CDR3 is 12 residues. Germline V gene lookup returns CDR1 ENHRY and CDR2 SYGVKD. Trimming stripped 3 bases from V and 3 bases from J, with 6 bases between. The CDR3 DNA reads TGTGCCATCAGTGATTTACGCTACGAGCAGTACTTC. Translation gives CAISDLRYEQYF.

The rearrangement uses TRBV30 and TRBJ1-1; D unclear. The V end was cut by 5 bases, the J end by 3 bases, with 13 bases between. The CDR3 runs 13 residues. Germline V CDR1 and CDR2: GTSNPN, SVGIG (reference sequence). CDR3 sequence reads: CAWGPGTDTEAFF. DNA for the CDR3: TGTGCCTGGGGGCCAGGTACGGACACTGAAGCTTTCTTT.

The gene calls are TRBV29-1 and TRBJ1-1; unclear D gene. CDR1 and CDR2 from the germline V gene are SQVTM and ANQGSEA. Trimming cost V 4 bases and J 3 bases, with 15 bases left between them. This CDR3 region has 14 residues. The CDR3: CSVGAREGHTEAFF. CDR3 coding DNA: TGCAGCGTTGGGGCTCGCGAAGGGCACACTGAAGCTTTCTTT.

This chain joins TRBV5-6 and TRBJ1-2, with unresolved D. Trimming took off 4 bases at V and 0 bases at J, with 7 bases between the two ends. The germline gives CDR1 SGHDT, CDR2 YYEEEE. The CDR3 sequence is 13 residues long. CDR3 coding DNA: TGTGCCAGCAGCCCTATTCCTAACTATGGCTACACCTTC. Amino acid sequence: CASSPIPNYGYTF.

This chain links TRBV12-3 or TRBV12-4 with TRBJ2-6; D possibly matches TRBD1 or TRBD2 (5 bases each). The V end was cut by 2 bases, the J end by 0 bases, with 17 bases between. CDR3 length: 19 residues. CDR3 nucleotide sequence: TGTGCCAGCAGTTTATGGGCTAGTGGGACCCGCTCTGGGGCCAACGTCCTGACTTTC. This sequence encodes CASSLWASGTRSGANVLTF.

The CDR3 protein is CASSSASSVLTF. The CDR3, as DNA: TGCGCCAGCAGCTCCGCCTCATCCGTCCTGACTTTC. The rearrangement joins TRBV10-2 to TRBJ2-6; D is ambiguous. The CDR3 is 12 amino acids. V was shortened by 6 bases and J by 12 bases, with 12 bases between the two germline ends. From germline, CDR1 is WSHSY and CDR2 SAAADI.

The V and J genes are TRBV2 and TRBJ1-1, with TRBD1 matching 10 bases. The CDR3 contains 15 residues. Losses at the gene ends were 6 bases for V and 6 bases for J; bases not matched to a gene: 10. Germline V gene sequence: CDR1 SNHLY, CDR2 FYNNEI. The CDR3, as DNA: TGTGCCAGCAGACCGATCCGGGACAGGGGAGCTGAAGCTTTCTTT. Encoded protein: CASRPIRDRGAEAFF.

This clonotype was recorded a few times. The V call is TRBV29-1, the J call TRBJ2-7; D ambiguous. CDR1 is SQVTM, CDR2 ANQGSEA, per germline. The V end was cut by 1 base, the J end by 6 bases, with 13 bases between. CDR3 length: 13 residues. In DNA, the CDR3 is TGCAGCGTTGAAGGTCGGACCCTTGGCGAGCAGTACTTC. It codes for CSVEGRTLGEQYF.

This clonotype was seen a few times. V usage is TRBV4-1 and J usage is TRBJ2-1, with 13 bases aligning to TRBD2. This CDR3 is 15 amino acids long. Germline V gene lookup returns CDR1 MGHRA and CDR2 YSYEKL. The V and J ends lost 6 bases and 5 bases, in that order; junction bases with no gene match: 4. The CDR3 region is CASRAGLAGDNEQFF. The DNA for the CDR3 is TGCGCCAGCAGGGCTGGACTAGCGGGAGACAATGAGCAGTTCTTC.

This chain connects TRBV20-1 to TRBJ2-3; D may be TRBD2 (6 bases). The CDR3 sequence is 18 residues long. Germline V gene lookup returns CDR1 DFQATT and CDR2 SNEGSKA (reference sequence). V was clipped by 2 bases and J by 9 bases, with 30 bases between them. This chain's CDR3 is CSARRGRGGMATRLTQYF. As DNA, the CDR3 is TGCAGTGCTAGACGGGGGAGAGGCGGGATGGCCACCCGTTTGACGCAGTATTTT.

In this sample, this clonotype turned up once. V usage is TRBV29-1 and J usage is TRBJ2-5; D possibly corresponds to TRBD1 (6 bases). The CDR3 contains 15 residues. The V end lost 4 bases, the J end lost 2 bases, and 17 bases lay between the germline ends. The V gene's germline CDR1 is SQVTM and CDR2 ANQGSEA. CDR3 bases: TGCAGCGTTGGAGTAGGAGGACAGCCTCAAGAGACCCAGTACTTC. It specifies CSVGVGGQPQETQYF.

This clonotype occurred a few times. This chain links TRBV29-1 with TRBJ2-3; 8 bases align to TRBD2. Unmatched junction bases numbered 7, after V lost 3 bases and J lost 2 bases. CDR1 and CDR2 (germline): SQVTM, ANQGSEA. The CDR3 extends over 15 amino acids. CDR3: CSVDVRTSFTDTQYF. The CDR3 region has the DNA TGCAGCGTTGATGTTAGGACTAGCTTCACAGATACGCAGTATTTT.

The V and J genes are TRBV6-1 and TRBJ2-1; 11 nucleotides match TRBD2. CDR1 is MNHNS and CDR2 is SASEGT in the germline V gene. V shed 5 bases and J 3 bases; nucleotides not matched to a gene: 6. This CDR3 region has 16 residues. For the CDR3, the DNA is TGTGCCAGCAGTCGGATAGCGGGAGGGCACTACAATGAGCAGTTCTTC. The encoded protein is CASSRIAGGHYNEQFF.

This clonotype was counted a single time. The chain couples TRBV12-3 or TRBV12-4 to TRBJ1-1; D unclear. The CDR3 totals 12 residues. V was cut by 3 bases and J by 8 bases, with 10 bases left in between. The CDR3 is CASSFMGIEAFF. CDR3 DNA sequence: TGTGCCAGCAGTTTTATGGGAATAGAAGCTTTCTTT.

The chain is built from TRBV5-1 and TRBJ1-1, with a tentative D call TRBD1 (5 bases). The germline V gene encodes CDR1 SGHRS and CDR2 YFSETQ. Trimming shortened V by 3 bases and J by 2 bases, and 14 bases separated the two germline ends. CDR3 length: 15 amino acids. The CDR3 protein is CASSSRSGGNTEAFF. The CDR3 DNA reads TGCGCCAGCAGCTCGAGGTCGGGGGGTAACACTGAAGCTTTCTTT.

V is TRBV6-6 and J is TRBJ2-5; no clear D. The V end lost 8 bases, the J end lost 2 bases, and 12 bases lay between the germline ends. This CDR3 is built from 13 residues. In germline, CDR1 is MNHNY, CDR2 SVGAGI (reference sequence). The CDR3 protein is CASHSSGQETQYF. The CDR3 DNA reads as TGTGCCAGCCATTCGTCAGGACAAGAGACCCAGTACTTC.

The chain combines TRBV2 with TRBJ2-3, with D possibly matching TRBD2 (6 bases). Trimming removed 8 bases from V and 6 bases from J, with 18 bases in between. This CDR3 spans 14 amino acids. Per the germline V gene, CDR1 is SNHLY and CDR2 is FYNNEI. This chain's CDR3 is CASLPRESVDTQYF. In DNA, the CDR3 is TGTGCCAGCTTACCCCGGGAGTCGGTGGATACGCAGTATTTT.

The CDR3 sequence: CSARGMVRGAYEQYF. DNA for the CDR3: TGCAGTGCTAGAGGGATGGTTAGGGGCGCCTACGAGCAGTACTTC. V gene TRBV20-1 combines with J gene TRBJ2-7, with TRBD1 as a possible D gene (5 bases). This CDR3 comprises 15 residues. Germline lookup yields CDR1 DFQATT and CDR2 SNEGSKA (reference sequence). V shed 1 base and J shed 2 bases, with 15 bases lying between them.

This chain links TRBV7-9 with TRBJ2-1; maybe TRBD2 (7 bases). In germline, CDR1 is SEHNR, CDR2 FQNEAQ (reference sequence). The CDR3 runs 15 residues. V dropped 5 bases and J dropped 7 bases, with 18 bases sitting between them. The CDR3 bases are TGTGCCAGCAGCATCCGGACAGTGGGAGGGAATGAGCAGTTCTTC. Encoded protein: CASSIRTVGGNEQFF.

This chain links TRBV29-1 with TRBJ1-2, with no clear D. V was clipped by 4 bases and J by 10 bases, with 19 bases between them. Germline V gene data show CDR1 as SQVTM and CDR2 as ANQGSEA. The CDR3 consists of 13 residues. The CDR3, as DNA: TGCAGCGTTGGACTCCTCCTCTCCCCTGACTACACCTTC. It codes for CSVGLLLSPDYTF.

This sequence joins TRBV2 and TRBJ1-1; D is uncertain. Germline CDR1 and CDR2: SNHLY and FYNNEI. V lost 7 bases, J lost 0 bases, and 9 bases lay in between. CDR3 length equals 13 residues. The CDR3 region is CASTLEMNTEAFF. The CDR3 nucleotides read TGTGCCAGCACTCTTGAGATGAACACTGAAGCTTTCTTT.

This rearrangement joins TRBV7-6 to TRBJ2-1; TRBD2 matches 7 bases. The junction had 2 bases not matched to a gene; V was cut back by 1 base and J by 2 bases. The germline CDR1 and CDR2 sequences are SGHVS and FNYEAQ. The length of the CDR3 is 15 residues. The CDR3 reads CASSLDLAAYNEQFF. The CDR3 bases are TGTGCCAGCAGCTTAGATCTAGCGGCCTACAATGAGCAGTTCTTC. Drawing the rest from reference TRBV7-6 and TRBJ2-1, the complete variable domain is GAGVSQSPRYKVTKRGQDVALRCDPISGHVSLYWYRQALGQGPEFLTYFNYEAQQDKSGLPNDRFSAERPEGSISTLTIQRTEQRDSAMYRCASSLDLAAYNEQFFGPGTRLTVL.

The CDR3 region has the DNA TGTGCCAGCAGCCAGGGTCAGCCCCAGCATTTT. Its protein product is CASSQGQPQHF. The V and J genes are TRBV28 and TRBJ1-5, with D tentatively TRBD1 (5 bases). This CDR3 is 11 amino acids long. Trimming cost V 6 bases and J 6 bases, with 6 bases left between them. Germline V gene lookup returns CDR1 MDHEN and CDR2 SYDVKM. Combining the CDR3 with reference TRBV28 and TRBJ1-5 gives the whole variable domain DVKVTQSSRYLVKRTGEKVFLECVQDMDHENMFWYRQDPGLGLRLIYFSYDVKMKEKGDIPEGYSVSREKKERFSLILESASTNQTSMYLCASSQGQPQHFGDGTRLSIL.

This clonotype occurred a few times. The chain recombines TRBV3-1 with TRBJ2-7; the D gene is possibly TRBD2 (6 bases). The CDR3 totals 14 residues. In germline, CDR1 is LGHDT, CDR2 YNNKEL (reference sequence). The V gene lost 3 bases and the J gene lost 3 bases, with 12 bases spanning the gap. CDR3 DNA sequence: TGTGCCAGCAGCCATGGGACTTCGGACTACGAGCAGTACTTC. This translates into CASSHGTSDYEQYF.

V is TRBV20-1 and J is TRBJ2-5, with 11 bases lining up with TRBD2. V lost 5 bases to trimming and J lost 1 base; unmatched junction nucleotides: 6. CDR1 is DFQATT and CDR2 is SNEGSKA in the germline V gene (reference sequence). The CDR3 loop spans 15 amino acids. The CDR3 DNA reads as TGCAGTGCTGCTACTAGCGGGAGATTCCAAGAGACCCAGTACTTC. Its protein is CSAATSGRFQETQYF.

This chain uses TRBV29-1 with TRBJ2-1, with D hard to call. In germline, CDR1 is SQVTM, CDR2 ANQGSEA. The CDR3 length is 12 residues. V was clipped by 6 bases and J by 11 bases, with 17 bases between them. As DNA, the CDR3 is TGCAGCGTCCTCGGGTTATACCGCCAGCAGTTCTTC. Its translation is CSVLGLYRQQFF.